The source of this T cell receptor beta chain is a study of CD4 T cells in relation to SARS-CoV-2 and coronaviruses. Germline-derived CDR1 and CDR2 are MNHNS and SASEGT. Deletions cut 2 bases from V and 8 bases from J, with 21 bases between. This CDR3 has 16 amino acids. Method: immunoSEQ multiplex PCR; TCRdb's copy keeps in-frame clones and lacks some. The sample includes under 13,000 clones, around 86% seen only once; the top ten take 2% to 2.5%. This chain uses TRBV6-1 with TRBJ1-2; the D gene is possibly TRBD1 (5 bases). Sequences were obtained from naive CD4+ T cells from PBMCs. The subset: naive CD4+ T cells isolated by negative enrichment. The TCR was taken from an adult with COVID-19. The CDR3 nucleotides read TGTGCCAGCAGTGAACTTCCTGGGGGTCCGAGAAGGGGCTACACCTTC. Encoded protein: CASSELPGGPRRGYTF.